Shown below are 8 T cell receptor beta chains from a single sample sequenced in a study of blood T cell repertoires in COVID-19. Generated by immunoSEQ multiplex PCR, the TCRdb table keeps only in-frame clones and is missing some. The table lists about 260,000 clones, 80% to 85% of them singletons. Material: peripheral blood. The receptor set was obtained from a man aged 55 to 70 with acute or convalescent COVID-19.

V gene TRBV9 combines with J gene TRBJ2-1, with a tentative D call TRBD1 (7 bases). The CDR3 loop spans 13 amino acids. From germline, CDR1 is SGDLS and CDR2 YYNGEE. V shed 2 bases and J shed 8 bases, with 11 bases lying between them. CDR3 residues: CASSVGGGDEQFF. The CDR3 region has the DNA TGTGCCAGCAGCGTTGGAGGGGGCGATGAGCAGTTCTTC.

The rearrangement uses TRBV5-6 and TRBJ2-1; D might be TRBD2 (6 bases). Trimming stripped 3 bases from V and 3 bases from J, with 16 bases between. CDR3 length equals 16 residues. Looked up from germline, CDR1 is SGHDT and CDR2 is YYEEEE. The CDR3 nucleotides are TGTGCCAGCAGCTCGCCTAGCGTTACTAACTACAATGAGCAGTTCTTC. Its protein is CASSSPSVTNYNEQFF.

J is TRBJ1-1 and V is TRBV18, with 8 bases aligning to TRBD1. The CDR3 is 16 amino acids. Germline V gives CDR1 KGHSH, CDR2 LQKENI. The V and J ends lost 2 bases and 4 bases, in that order; junction bases with no gene match: 9. Written as DNA, the CDR3 is TGTGCCAGCTCACCATACAGGGGGACCTTGGGCACTGAAGCTTTCTTT. Translation gives CASSPYRGTLGTEAFF.

Notes on this clone: At the DNA level, this CDR3 is encoded by other sequences in the same sample as well. This rearrangement joins TRBV15 to TRBJ2-7; 9 nucleotides agree with TRBD2. The ends lost 3 bases at V and 2 bases at J; junction bases unmatched: 2. There are 14 residues in the CDR3. Germline-derived CDR1 and CDR2 are LNHNV and YYDKDF (reference sequence). The CDR3 region is CATSRTSGTYEQYF. The CDR3, as DNA: TGTGCCACCAGCAGGACTAGCGGTACCTACGAGCAGTACTTC. Drawing the rest from reference TRBV15 and TRBJ2-7, the complete variable domain is DAMVIQNPRYQVTQFGKPVTLSCSQTLNHNVMYWYQQKSSQAPKLLFHYYDKDFNNEADTPDNFQSRRPNTSFCFLDIRSPGLGDTAMYLCATSRTSGTYEQYFGPGTRLTVT.

V gene TRBV7-3 combines with J gene TRBJ2-5; D unclear. CDR3 size: 13 residues. Germline V CDR1 and CDR2: SGHTA, FQGTGA. Trimming cost V 1 base and J 3 bases, with 6 bases left between them. CDR3 amino acids: CASSLSLKETQYF. The CDR3 DNA reads TGTGCCAGCAGCTTAAGTCTAAAAGAGACCCAGTACTTC.

This chain joins TRBV4-2 and TRBJ2-7; 12 bases fit TRBD2. The CDR3 sequence is 17 residues long. The germline CDR1 and CDR2 sequences are LGHNA and YNFKEQ. Unmatched junction bases numbered 14, after V lost 6 bases and J lost 5 bases. The CDR3 nucleotides are TGTGCCAGCAGGATCCAAGGGGCTAGCGGGGGGGCGGACGAGCAGTACTTC. Translated, it gives CASRIQGASGGADEQYF.

The CDR3 here is CASSQRDRVYEQYF. CDR3 bases: TGTGCCAGCAGCCAACGGGACAGGGTTTACGAGCAGTACTTC. V and J are TRBV7-9 and TRBJ2-7; 9 nucleotides agree with TRBD1. V lost 5 bases to trimming and J lost 4 bases; unmatched junction nucleotides: 6. The length of the CDR3 is 14 residues. Germline lookup yields CDR1 SEHNR and CDR2 FQNEAQ (reference sequence).

The chain links TRBV19 to TRBJ2-1; 9 nucleotides agree with TRBD2. Germline V lookup: CDR1 LNHDA, CDR2 SQIVND (reference sequence). Unmatched junction bases numbered 6, after V lost 1 base and J lost 5 bases. The CDR3 extends over 16 amino acids. The CDR3 sequence: CASSIVGLAGNNEQFF. As DNA, the CDR3 is TGTGCCAGTAGTATAGTTGGGCTAGCGGGGAACAATGAGCAGTTCTTC.